The 14 T cell receptor beta chains below were found in one sample sequenced in a study of Graves' ophthalmopathy and Graves' hyperthyroidism (dated by TCRdb to between 2018 and 2020). The instrument was an Illumina HiSeq 2000. For repertoire sequencing, TCR beta CDR3 regions were amplified from RNA transcripts. HTBI primers and the Qiagen OneStep RT-PCR kit were used in a first-round RT-PCR, which was followed by a second-round multiplex PCR, size selection and purification. Using fastp trimming at Q25 and MiXCR clonotype assembly, TCRdb reanalyzed the public sequencing data and kept in-frame beta chains. Rows are combined by CDR3 protein, so each entry shows the most common genes and DNA. The sample profile shows 500,000 to 800,000 distinct CDR3 sequences; about 38% of them were found once. The ten most abundant clones make up 3% to 4% of the sample. Sequences were obtained from peripheral blood. Receptors were obtained from an adult man with Graves' ophthalmopathy.

The V and J genes are TRBV7-2 and TRBJ2-5; a weak D match, TRBD2 (7 bases). This CDR3 spans 13 amino acids. Germline lookup yields CDR1 SGHTA and CDR2 FQGNSA. V was pared by 5 bases and J by 9 bases, with 16 bases between. CDR3 nucleotides: TGTGCCAGCAGCCAAGAGGGGGGGCAGCCCCAGTACTTC. Translated, it gives CASSQEGGQPQYF.

Points on this clonotype: Germline and junction disagree at one end, which may indicate a read error. CDR3: CASSDLRYTEAFF. The CDR3 DNA is TGTGCCAGCAGTGACCTACGGTACACTGAAGCTTTCTTT. This chain connects TRBV10-3 to TRBJ1-1; the D is unclear. The length of the CDR3 is 13 residues. CDR1 and CDR2 (germline): ENHRY, SYGVKD.

The CDR3 spells CAWTPGISYEQYF. DNA for the CDR3: TGTGCCTGGACCCCCGGAATATCCTACGAGCAGTACTTC. The V and J genes are TRBV30 and TRBJ2-7; D not resolved. The V end lost 4 bases, the J end lost 1 base, and 11 bases lay between the germline ends. Germline values: CDR1 GTSNPN, CDR2 SVGIG (reference sequence). The CDR3 contains 13 residues.

This rearrangement joins TRBV25-1 to TRBJ1-2; maybe TRBD1 (5 bases). The V end was cut by 8 bases, the J end by 6 bases, with 19 bases between. This CDR3 has 14 residues. Germline CDR1 is MGHDK and CDR2 is SYGVNS. The CDR3 DNA sequence: TGTGCCAGCTCCGGAGAAGGGGTGGAGAATGGCTACACCTTC. Encoded protein: CASSGEGVENGYTF.

The chain combines TRBV29-1 with TRBJ2-7, with 7 bases that match TRBD2. This CDR3 has 11 amino acids. J was trimmed by 9 bases and V by 6 bases; bases with no gene match: 8. Germline V gene lookup returns CDR1 SQVTM and CDR2 ANQGSEA. The CDR3 region has the DNA TGCAGCGTCGGAACGGGGAGGGGGCAGTACTTC. It encodes CSVGTGRGQYF.

This clonotype was observed once. A much larger clone sits a single nucleotide away, making a read error possible. The chain has TRBV5-1 and TRBJ1-1; D possibly corresponds to TRBD1 (5 bases). The CDR3 spans 16 residues. Trimming pared 4 bases from V and 4 bases from J, leaving 20 bases between. The germline CDR1 and CDR2 sequences are SGHRS and YFSETQ. The CDR3 region has the DNA TGCGCCAGCAGCCTCCAACCGGGGGGAACGAGCACTGAAGCTTTCTTT. Its translation: CASSLQPGGTSTEAFF.

In the case of this clonotype: A single base separates this from a much larger clone, so it may be a read error. The chain recombines TRBV19 with TRBJ2-5; D may be TRBD1 (6 bases). The CDR3 is made up of 14 amino acids. The ends were cut back, 11 bases at V and 10 bases at J, with 26 bases in the middle. Per the germline V gene, CDR1 is LNHDA and CDR2 is SQIVND (reference sequence). The CDR3 reads CAGRQGHMRAIQYF. CDR3 DNA sequence: TGTGCCGGTCGTCAGGGGCACATGAGGGCCATCCAGTACTTC.

This clonotype has at least ten counts. The CDR3 loop reads CASSLVSGAGGDGYTF. Here the CDR3 DNA reads TGTGCCAGCAGCTTAGTCTCGGGGGCAGGGGGCGATGGCTACACCTTC. This chain connects TRBV7-9 to TRBJ1-2; 8 positions agree with TRBD1. J lost 6 bases, V lost 1 base, and 10 bases had no gene match. The V gene's germline CDR1 is SEHNR and CDR2 FQNEAQ (reference sequence). This CDR3 spans 16 amino acids.

In its sample, this clonotype was seen many times. The V call is TRBV9, the J call TRBJ2-5; TRBD1 agrees at 8 bases. This CDR3 has 15 residues. Germline trimming cut 3 bases from V and 5 bases from J; bases unmatched to any gene: 9. Germline V lookup: CDR1 SGDLS, CDR2 YYNGEE. This chain's CDR3 is CASSARTGTWETQYF. DNA for the CDR3: TGTGCCAGCAGCGCACGGACAGGGACGTGGGAGACCCAGTACTTC.

The chain joins TRBV25-1 to TRBJ1-4, with 8 bases lining up with TRBD1. CDR1 MGHDK and CDR2 SYGVNS come from the germline V gene. V was clipped by 3 bases and J by 8 bases; unmatched bases: 5. This CDR3 comprises 14 residues. Here the CDR3 reads CASSDPGQAEKLFF. CDR3 sequence (DNA): TGTGCCAGCAGTGACCCGGGACAGGCGGAAAAACTGTTTTTT. Together with reference TRBV25-1 and TRBJ1-4, the CDR3 gives the full variable domain: EADIYQTPRYLVIGTGKKITLECSQTMGHDKMYWYQQDPGMELHLIHYSYGVNSTEKGDLSSESTVSRIRTEHFPLTLESARPSHTSQYLCASSDPGQAEKLFFGSGTQLSVL.

V usage is TRBV4-1 and J usage is TRBJ2-7; D call uncertain. Deletions cut 4 bases from V and 7 bases from J, with 14 bases between. Germline V CDR1 and CDR2: MGHRA, YSYEKL. This CDR3 spans 13 amino acids. CDR3 nucleotide sequence: TGCGCCAGCAGCCGAGCACTACCTAGGGAGCAGTACTTC. It translates to CASSRALPREQYF.

This clonotype appeared a few times. The gene calls are TRBV7-3 and TRBJ2-7; 11 bases agree with TRBD1. With 5 bases clipped from V and 5 bases from J, the junction kept 5 bases outside the gene matches. Germline CDR1 SGHTA, CDR2 FQGTGA. This CDR3 spans 14 amino acids. CDR3 nucleotide sequence: TGTGCCAGCAGCAACTGGACAGGGGGCGACGAGCAGTACTTC. This gives the protein CASSNWTGGDEQYF.

This clonotype was seen many times. The chain carries TRBV2 and TRBJ2-7; 7 bases are shared with TRBD1. Losses at the gene ends were 8 bases for V and 0 bases for J; bases not matched to a gene: 7. The CDR3 extends over 14 amino acids. Germline lookup yields CDR1 SNHLY and CDR2 FYNNEI. The CDR3 sequence is CASGPRQGSYEQYF. The CDR3 region has the DNA TGTGCCAGCGGACCTAGACAGGGCTCCTACGAGCAGTACTTC. Supplemented by reference TRBV2 and TRBJ2-7, the full variable domain reads EPEVTQTPSHQVTQMGQEVILRCVPISNHLYFYWYRQILGQKVEFLVSFYNNEISEKSEIFDDQFSVERPDGSNFTLKIRSTKLEDSAMYFCASGPRQGSYEQYFGPGTRLTVT.

This chain uses TRBV6-1 with TRBJ2-5; the match to TRBD1 covers 7 bases. The CDR3 has 14 residues. Per germline, CDR1 MNHNS and CDR2 SASEGT. V lost 6 bases, J lost 7 bases, and 11 bases stayed unmatched. CDR3: CASSARGSGGTQYF. In DNA, the CDR3 is TGTGCCAGCAGCGCCAGGGGGTCCGGAGGGACCCAGTACTTC.